The 5 T cell receptor beta chains presented below share a single source sample, sequenced in a study of breast tumors, draining lymph nodes, adjacent tissues. One entry per CDR3 protein, called by TCRdb with MiXCR from the multiplex PCR reads. The sample has approximately 100,000 distinct CDR3 sequences; less than 40% are singletons. The lymph nodes were axillary draining lymph nodes from breast cancer patients. The sequencing input was axillary lymph node tissue. The receptors were gathered from a female donor with breast cancer. Some clones in this sample may be carry-over from other donors' samples.

This clonotype was seen at least ten times. The chain uses TRBV5-4 and TRBJ1-2; possible D gene TRBD1, 5 bases. Trimming cost V 0 bases and J 0 bases, with 6 bases left between them. Germline CDR1 is SGHNT and CDR2 is YYREEE (reference sequence). The CDR3 runs 14 residues. In DNA, the CDR3 is TGTGCCAGCAGCTTGGGACAGCCTAACTATGGCTACACCTTC. It translates to CASSLGQPNYGYTF.

The chain carries TRBV20-1 and TRBJ1-2, with 8 nucleotides matching TRBD1. This CDR3 region has 16 residues. Germline V CDR1 and CDR2: DFQATT, SNEGSKA (reference sequence). With V trimmed by 5 bases and J by 7 bases, 18 bases remained unmatched. The CDR3 DNA is TGCAGTGCTCGGACCGGCGGCGGACAGGGTAGGGCTGGCTACACCTTC. Translating it yields CSARTGGGQGRAGYTF.

In its sample, this clonotype was seen many times. The junction does not match germline at one end; this may be a read error. The CDR3 spells CASSLLVLANYGYPF. CDR3 in DNA: TGTGCCAGCAGCTTACTAGTACTTGCTAACTATGGCTACCCCTTC. The V and J genes are TRBV7-9 and TRBJ1-2; no firm D call. The CDR3 length is 15 residues. CDR1 is SEHNR, CDR2 FQNEAQ, per germline (reference sequence).

In its sample, this clonotype was seen many times. The CDR3 DNA reads TGTGCCAGCAGTGATGGGGGCCTCGGGGAGCTGTTTTTT. Amino acids: CASSDGGLGELFF. The chain carries TRBV2 and TRBJ2-2; D perhaps matches TRBD1 (6 bases). Trimming removed 3 bases at V and 7 bases at J, with 9 bases between. Germline V gives CDR1 SNHLY, CDR2 FYNNEI. The CDR3 runs to 13 residues.

This clonotype was observed many times. The chain couples TRBV5-8 to TRBJ1-6, with D unresolved. This CDR3 region has 12 residues. V was clipped by 4 bases and J by 14 bases, with 13 bases between them. The V gene's germline CDR1 is SGHTS and CDR2 YDEGEE. The CDR3 DNA sequence: TGTGCCAGCAGCCCCCACCGGTTGGCCCTCCACTTT. This encodes CASSPHRLALHF. Full variable domain (remainder filled in from reference TRBV5-8 and TRBJ1-6): EAGVTQSPTHLIKTRGQQATLRCSPISGHTSVYWYQQALGLGLQFLLWYDEGEERNRGNFPPRFSGRQFPNYSSELNVNALELEDSALYLCASSPHRLALHFGNGTRLTVT.